The T cell receptor beta chain described here comes from a study of read filtering for tumor transcriptome and immune sequencing. Overall study: DNase treatment preceded whole-transcriptome library preparation.

Findings and caveats of the study: IR-seq and RNA-seq agreed better without single-read clonotypes.

This library used approximately 0.4 ug RNA and molecular barcoded adaptors spanning alpha/delta and beta/gamma chains. A single record per CDR3 protein comes from TCRdb applying MiXCR to the reads. The table shows 100,000 to 150,000 distinct CDR3 sequences, with less than 15% occurring only once. Every patient had bone marrow sampled while the disease was active. This clonotype was observed at least ten times. No antigen is known for it. This TCR was sampled from a donor at least 40 years old with multiple myeloma. Source material: a population of CD138-negative cells sorted from bone marrow.

CDR3 region: CSARGNSYEQYF. CDR3 DNA sequence: TGCAGTGCTAGAGGGAACTCCTACGAGCAGTACTTC. The V call is TRBV20-1, the J call TRBJ2-7; D is unclear. V gave up 1 base and J gave up 0 bases, with 4 bases separating them. The CDR3 totals 12 residues. Germline V lookup: CDR1 DFQATT, CDR2 SNEGSKA (reference sequence).